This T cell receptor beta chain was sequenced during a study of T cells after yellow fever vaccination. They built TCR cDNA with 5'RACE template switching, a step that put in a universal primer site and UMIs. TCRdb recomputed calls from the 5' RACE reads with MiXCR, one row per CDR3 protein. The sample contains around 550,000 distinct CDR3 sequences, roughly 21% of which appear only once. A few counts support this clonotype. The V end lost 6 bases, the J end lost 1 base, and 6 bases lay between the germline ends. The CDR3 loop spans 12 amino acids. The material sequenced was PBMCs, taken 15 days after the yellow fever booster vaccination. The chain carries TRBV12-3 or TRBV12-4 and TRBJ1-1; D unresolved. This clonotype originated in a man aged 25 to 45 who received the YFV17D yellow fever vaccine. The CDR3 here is CASRVANTEAFF. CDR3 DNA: TGTGCCAGCAGGGTGGCGAACACTGAAGCTTTCTTT.